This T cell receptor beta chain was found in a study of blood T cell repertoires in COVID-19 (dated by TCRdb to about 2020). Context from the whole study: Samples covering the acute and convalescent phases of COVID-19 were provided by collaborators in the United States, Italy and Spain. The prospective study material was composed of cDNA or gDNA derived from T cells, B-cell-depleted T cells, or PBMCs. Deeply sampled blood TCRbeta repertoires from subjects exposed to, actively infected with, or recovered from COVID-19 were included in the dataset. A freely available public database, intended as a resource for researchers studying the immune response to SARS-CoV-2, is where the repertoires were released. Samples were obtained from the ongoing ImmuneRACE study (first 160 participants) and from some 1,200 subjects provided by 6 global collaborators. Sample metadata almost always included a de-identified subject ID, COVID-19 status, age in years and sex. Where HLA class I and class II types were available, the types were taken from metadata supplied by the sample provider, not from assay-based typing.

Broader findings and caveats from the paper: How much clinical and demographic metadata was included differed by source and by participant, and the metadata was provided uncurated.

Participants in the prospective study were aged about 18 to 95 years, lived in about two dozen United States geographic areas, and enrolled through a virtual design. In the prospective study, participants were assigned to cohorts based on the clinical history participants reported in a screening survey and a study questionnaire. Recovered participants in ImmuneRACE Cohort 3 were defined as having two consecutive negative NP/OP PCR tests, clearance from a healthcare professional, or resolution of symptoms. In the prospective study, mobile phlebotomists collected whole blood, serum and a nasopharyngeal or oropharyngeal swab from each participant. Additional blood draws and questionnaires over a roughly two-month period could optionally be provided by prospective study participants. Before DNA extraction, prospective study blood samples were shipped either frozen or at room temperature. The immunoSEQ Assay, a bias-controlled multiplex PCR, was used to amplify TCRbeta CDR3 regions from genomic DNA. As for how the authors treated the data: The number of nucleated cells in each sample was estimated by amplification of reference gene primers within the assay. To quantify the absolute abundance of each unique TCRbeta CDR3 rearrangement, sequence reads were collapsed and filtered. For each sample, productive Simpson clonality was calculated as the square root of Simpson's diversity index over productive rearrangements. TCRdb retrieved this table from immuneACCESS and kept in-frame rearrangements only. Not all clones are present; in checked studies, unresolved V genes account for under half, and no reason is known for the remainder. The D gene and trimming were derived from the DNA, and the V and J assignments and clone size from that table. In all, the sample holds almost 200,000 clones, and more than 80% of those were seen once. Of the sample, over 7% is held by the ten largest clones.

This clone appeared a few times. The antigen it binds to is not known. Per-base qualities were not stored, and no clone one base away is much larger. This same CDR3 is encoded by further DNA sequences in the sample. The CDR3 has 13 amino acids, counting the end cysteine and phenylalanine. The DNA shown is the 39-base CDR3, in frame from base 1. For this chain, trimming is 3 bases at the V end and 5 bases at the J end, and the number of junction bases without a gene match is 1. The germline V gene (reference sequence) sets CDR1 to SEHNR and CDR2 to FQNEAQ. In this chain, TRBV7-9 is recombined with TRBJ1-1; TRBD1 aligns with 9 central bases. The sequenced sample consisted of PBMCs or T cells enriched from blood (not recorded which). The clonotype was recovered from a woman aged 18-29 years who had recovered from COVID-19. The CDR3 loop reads CASSFDRGTEAFF. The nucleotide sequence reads TGTGCCAGCAGCTTTGACAGGGGGACTGAAGCTTTCTTT.